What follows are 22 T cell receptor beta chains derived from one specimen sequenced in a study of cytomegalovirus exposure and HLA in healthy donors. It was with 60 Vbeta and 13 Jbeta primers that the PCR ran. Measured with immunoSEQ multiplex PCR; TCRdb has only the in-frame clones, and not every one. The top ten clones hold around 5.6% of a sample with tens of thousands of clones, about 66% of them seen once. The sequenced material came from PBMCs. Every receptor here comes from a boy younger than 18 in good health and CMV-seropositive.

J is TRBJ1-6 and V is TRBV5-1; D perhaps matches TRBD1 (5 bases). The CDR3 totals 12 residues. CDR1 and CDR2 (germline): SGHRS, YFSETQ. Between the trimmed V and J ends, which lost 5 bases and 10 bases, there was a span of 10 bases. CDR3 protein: CASRGEDSPLHF. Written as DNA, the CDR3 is TGCGCCAGCAGAGGGGAGGACTCACCCCTCCACTTT.

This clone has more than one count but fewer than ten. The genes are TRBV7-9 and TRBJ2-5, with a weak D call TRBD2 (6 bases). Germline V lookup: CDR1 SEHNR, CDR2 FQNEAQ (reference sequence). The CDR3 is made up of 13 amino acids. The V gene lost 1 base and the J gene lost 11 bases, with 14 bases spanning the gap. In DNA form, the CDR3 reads TGTGCCAGCAGCTTAGAACCGACTAGACAGCAGTACTTC. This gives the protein CASSLEPTRQQYF.

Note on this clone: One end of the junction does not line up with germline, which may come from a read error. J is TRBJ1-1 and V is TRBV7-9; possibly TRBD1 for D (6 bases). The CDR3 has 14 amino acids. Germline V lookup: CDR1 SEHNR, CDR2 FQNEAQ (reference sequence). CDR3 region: CASSSGQGNTEALF. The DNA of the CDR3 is TGTGCCAGCAGCTCGGGACAAGGGAACACTGAAGCTCTCTTT.

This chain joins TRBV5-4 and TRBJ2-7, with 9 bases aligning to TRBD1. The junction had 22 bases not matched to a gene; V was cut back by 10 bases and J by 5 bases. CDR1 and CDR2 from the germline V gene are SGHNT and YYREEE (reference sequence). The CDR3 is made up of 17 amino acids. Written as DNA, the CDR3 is TGTGCCGTCACAGGTCGGGTGAAAGGGACAGGGAGGAACGAGCAGTACTTC. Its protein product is CAVTGRVKGTGRNEQYF. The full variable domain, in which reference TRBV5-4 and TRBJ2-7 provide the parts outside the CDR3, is ETGVTQSPTHLIKTRGQQVTLRCSSQSGHNTVSWYQQALGQGPQFIFQYYREEENGRGNFPPRFSGLQFPNYSSELNVNALELDDSALYLCAVTGRVKGTGRNEQYFGPGTRLTVT.

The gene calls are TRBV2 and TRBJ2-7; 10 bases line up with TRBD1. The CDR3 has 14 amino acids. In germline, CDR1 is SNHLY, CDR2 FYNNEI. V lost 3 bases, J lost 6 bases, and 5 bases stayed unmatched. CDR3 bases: TGTGCCAGCAGTGAGGACAGGGGGGTCGTCGAGCAGTACTTC. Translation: CASSEDRGVVEQYF.

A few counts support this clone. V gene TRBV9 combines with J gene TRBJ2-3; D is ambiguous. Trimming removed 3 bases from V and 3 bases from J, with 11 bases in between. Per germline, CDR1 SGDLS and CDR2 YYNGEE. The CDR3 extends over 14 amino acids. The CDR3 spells CASSASVVTDTQYF. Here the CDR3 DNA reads TGTGCCAGCAGCGCCTCGGTAGTGACAGATACGCAGTATTTT.

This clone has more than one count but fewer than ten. The DNA of the CDR3 is TGTGCCAGCAGCCTCGGGCTAGCGGGAGTTACCTTAGACACCGGGGAGCTGTTTTTT. Its translation is CASSLGLAGVTLDTGELFF. This sequence joins TRBV7-2 and TRBJ2-2, with 10 bases that match TRBD2. This CDR3 is built from 19 residues. The trim removed 5 bases at V and 3 bases at J, leaving 15 bases unmatched. Germline CDR1 and CDR2: SGHTA and FQGNSA.

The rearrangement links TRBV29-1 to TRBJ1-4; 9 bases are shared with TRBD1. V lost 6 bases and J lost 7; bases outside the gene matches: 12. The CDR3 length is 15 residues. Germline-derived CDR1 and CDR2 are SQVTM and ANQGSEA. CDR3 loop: CSVRGTGQGTEKLFF. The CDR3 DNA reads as TGCAGCGTCCGGGGGACGGGACAGGGAACTGAAAAACTGTTTTTT.

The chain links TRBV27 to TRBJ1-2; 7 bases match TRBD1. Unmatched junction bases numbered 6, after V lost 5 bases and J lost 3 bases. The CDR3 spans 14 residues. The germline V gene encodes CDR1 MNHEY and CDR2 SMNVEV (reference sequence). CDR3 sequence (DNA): TGTGCCAGCAGTCCACAACAGGGGTACTATGGCTACACCTTC. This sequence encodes CASSPQQGYYGYTF.

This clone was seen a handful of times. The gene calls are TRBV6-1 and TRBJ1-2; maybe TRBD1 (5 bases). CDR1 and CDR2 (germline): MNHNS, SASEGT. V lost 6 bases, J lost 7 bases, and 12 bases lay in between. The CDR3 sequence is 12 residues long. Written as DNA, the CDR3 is TGTGCCAGCAGGCCCGGGACTTCTGGCTACACCTTC. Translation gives CASRPGTSGYTF.

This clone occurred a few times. The CDR3 DNA reads TGTGCCAGCAGTTACGGGGGGAGCACTGAAGCTTTCTTT. It yields the protein CASSYGGSTEAFF. The rearrangement uses TRBV6-5 and TRBJ1-1, with D possibly matching TRBD1 (5 bases). V was cut by 2 bases and J by 4 bases, with 8 bases left in between. The CDR3 runs 13 residues. CDR1 is MNHEY, CDR2 SVGAGI, per germline.

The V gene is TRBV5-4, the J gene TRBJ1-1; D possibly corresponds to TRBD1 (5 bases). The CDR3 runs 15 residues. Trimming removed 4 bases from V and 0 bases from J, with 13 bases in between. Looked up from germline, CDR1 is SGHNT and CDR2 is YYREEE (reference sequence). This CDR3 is CASSRVGGMNTEAFF. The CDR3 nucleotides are TGTGCCAGCAGCCGGGTGGGGGGGATGAACACTGAAGCTTTCTTT.

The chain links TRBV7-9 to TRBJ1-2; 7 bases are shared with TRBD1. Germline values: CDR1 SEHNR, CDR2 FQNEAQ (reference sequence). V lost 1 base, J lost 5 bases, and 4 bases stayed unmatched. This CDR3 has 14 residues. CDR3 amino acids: CASSLDRQGYGYTF. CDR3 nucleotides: TGTGCCAGCAGCTTAGACCGACAGGGATATGGCTACACCTTC. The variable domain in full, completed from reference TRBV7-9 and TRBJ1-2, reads DTGVSQNPRHKITKRGQNVTFRCDPISEHNRLYWYRQTLGQGPEFLTYFQNEAQLEKSRLLSDRFSAERPKGSFSTLEIQRTEQGDSAMYLCASSLDRQGYGYTFGSGTRLTVV.

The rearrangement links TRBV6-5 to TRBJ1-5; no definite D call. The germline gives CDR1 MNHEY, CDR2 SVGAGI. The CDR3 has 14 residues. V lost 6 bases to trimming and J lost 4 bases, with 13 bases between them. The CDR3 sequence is CASRLSGGNQPQHF. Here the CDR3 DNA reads TGTGCCAGCAGGCTAAGTGGAGGTAATCAGCCCCAGCATTTT.

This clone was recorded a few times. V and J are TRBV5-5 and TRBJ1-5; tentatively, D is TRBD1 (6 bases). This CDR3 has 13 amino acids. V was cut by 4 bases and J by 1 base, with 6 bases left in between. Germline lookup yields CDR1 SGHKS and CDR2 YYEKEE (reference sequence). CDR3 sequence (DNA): TGTGCCAGCAGCGGGGGCAGCAATCAGCCCCAGCATTTT. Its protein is CASSGGSNQPQHF.

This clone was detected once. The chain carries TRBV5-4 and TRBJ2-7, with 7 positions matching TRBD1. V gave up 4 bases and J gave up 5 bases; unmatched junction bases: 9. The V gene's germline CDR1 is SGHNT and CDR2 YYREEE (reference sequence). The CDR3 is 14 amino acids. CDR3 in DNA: TGTGCCAGCAGCCCAAGGACAGGTGGGGACGAGCAGTACTTC. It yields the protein CASSPRTGGDEQYF.

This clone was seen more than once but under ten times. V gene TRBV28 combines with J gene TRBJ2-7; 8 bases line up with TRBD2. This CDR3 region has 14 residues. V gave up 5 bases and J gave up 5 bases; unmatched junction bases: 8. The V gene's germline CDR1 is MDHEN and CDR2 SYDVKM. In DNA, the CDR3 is TGTGCCAGCAGTCTCGGGGGGGGCGGAGACGAGCAGTACTTC. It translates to CASSLGGGGDEQYF.

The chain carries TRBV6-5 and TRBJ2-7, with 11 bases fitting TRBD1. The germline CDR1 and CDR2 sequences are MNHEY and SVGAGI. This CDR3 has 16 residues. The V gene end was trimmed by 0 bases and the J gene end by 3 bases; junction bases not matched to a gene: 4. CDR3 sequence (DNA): TGTGCCAGCAGTTACTCTGGGACAGGGGGTATCTACGAGCAGTACTTC. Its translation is CASSYSGTGGIYEQYF.

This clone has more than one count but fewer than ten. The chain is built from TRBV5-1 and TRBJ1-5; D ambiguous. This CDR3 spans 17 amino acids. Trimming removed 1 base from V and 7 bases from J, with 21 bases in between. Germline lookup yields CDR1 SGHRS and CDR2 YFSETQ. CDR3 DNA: TGCGCCAGCAGCTTGAACCCGCGACGGGGTCACGAGCAGCCCCAGCATTTT. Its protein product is CASSLNPRRGHEQPQHF.

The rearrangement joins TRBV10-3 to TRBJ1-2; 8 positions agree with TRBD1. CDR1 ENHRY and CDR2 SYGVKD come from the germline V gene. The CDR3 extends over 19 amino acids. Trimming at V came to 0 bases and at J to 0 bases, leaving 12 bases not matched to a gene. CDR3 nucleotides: TGTGCCATCAGTGAGTCTCTCTGGGAGCGGGACAGGTCTAACTATGGCTACACCTTC. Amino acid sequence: CAISESLWERDRSNYGYTF.

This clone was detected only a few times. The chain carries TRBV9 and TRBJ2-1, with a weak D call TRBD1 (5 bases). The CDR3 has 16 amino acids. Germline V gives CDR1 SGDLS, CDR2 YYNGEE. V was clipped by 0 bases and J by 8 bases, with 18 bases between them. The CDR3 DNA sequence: TGTGCCAGCAGCGTAGCCGTAAGGGGCCCAGTGGATGAGCAGTTCTTC. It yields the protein CASSVAVRGPVDEQFF.

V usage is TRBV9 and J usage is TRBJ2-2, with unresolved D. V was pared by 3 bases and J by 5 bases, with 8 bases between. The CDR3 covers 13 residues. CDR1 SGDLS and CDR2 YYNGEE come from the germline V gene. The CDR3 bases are TGTGCCAGCAGCGCCCAGTCTACCGGGGAGCTGTTTTTT. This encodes CASSAQSTGELFF. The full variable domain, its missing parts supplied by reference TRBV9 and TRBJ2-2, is DSGVTQTPKHLITATGQRVTLRCSPRSGDLSVYWYQQSLDQGLQFLIQYYNGEERAKGNILERFSAQQFPDLHSELNLSSLELGDSALYFCASSAQSTGELFFGEGSRLTVL.